Each of the 6 T cell receptor beta chains below was sequenced from the same sample in a study of blood T cell repertoires in COVID-19. Assay used: immunoSEQ multiplex PCR; TCRdb lists only in-frame clones, some missing. The sample yields tens of thousands of clones, approximately 89% seen once. Specimen: peripheral blood. These receptor sequences come from a man in his sixties with active or convalescent COVID-19.

The sample holds one count of this clone. The chain combines TRBV6-5 with TRBJ2-3; the D is unclear. The CDR3 has 16 residues. Germline lookup yields CDR1 MNHEY and CDR2 SVGAGI. V lost 2 bases, J lost 4 bases, and 16 bases lay in between. CDR3 amino acids: CASSYRKVFRADTQYF. In nucleotides, the CDR3 is TGTGCCAGCAGTTACCGTAAGGTCTTCCGGGCAGATACGCAGTATTTT.

V and J are TRBV6-1 and TRBJ1-2, with 8 positions matching TRBD1. The CDR3 is made up of 13 amino acids. Trimming took 3 bases from V and 3 from J; bases not matched to a gene: 0. The germline V gene has CDR1 MNHNS and CDR2 SASEGT. The DNA of the CDR3 is TGTGCCAGCAGTGAGACAGGGGACTATGGCTACACCTTC. Translated: CASSETGDYGYTF.

The chain carries TRBV9 and TRBJ1-2; 8 bases align to TRBD1. The V gene's germline CDR1 is SGDLS and CDR2 YYNGEE. CDR3 length: 14 residues. V dropped 3 bases and J dropped 8; count of bases not matched to a gene: 9. The CDR3 sequence is CASSESDRGGGYTF. The CDR3 nucleotides read TGTGCCAGCAGCGAAAGTGACAGGGGAGGAGGCTACACCTTC.

V and J are TRBV28 and TRBJ1-5, with a tentative D call TRBD1 (6 bases). The CDR3 has 14 amino acids. The germline gives CDR1 MDHEN, CDR2 SYDVKM. V gave up 6 bases and J gave up 4 bases, with 13 bases separating them. CDR3: CASRAGTFNQPQHF. The CDR3 DNA is TGTGCCAGCAGGGCCGGGACATTTAATCAGCCCCAGCATTTT.

The V call is TRBV30, the J call TRBJ1-2; no firm D call. The V gene lost 0 bases and the J gene lost 10 bases, with 12 bases spanning the gap. The CDR3 sequence is 12 residues long. CDR1 GTSNPN and CDR2 SVGIG come from the germline V gene (reference sequence). In DNA, the CDR3 is TGTGCCTGGAGTGTGTCCCCAGGTGACTACACCTTC. Protein sequence: CAWSVSPGDYTF.

CDR3 DNA sequence: TGTGCCAGCAGCCTGACCCCTACAGCGAACACCGGGGAGCTGTTTTTT. It translates to CASSLTPTANTGELFF. The chain is built from TRBV5-6 and TRBJ2-2; D is unresolved. The V gene's germline CDR1 is SGHDT and CDR2 YYEEEE. The CDR3 loop spans 16 amino acids. Trimming pared 4 bases from V and 0 bases from J, leaving 13 bases between.